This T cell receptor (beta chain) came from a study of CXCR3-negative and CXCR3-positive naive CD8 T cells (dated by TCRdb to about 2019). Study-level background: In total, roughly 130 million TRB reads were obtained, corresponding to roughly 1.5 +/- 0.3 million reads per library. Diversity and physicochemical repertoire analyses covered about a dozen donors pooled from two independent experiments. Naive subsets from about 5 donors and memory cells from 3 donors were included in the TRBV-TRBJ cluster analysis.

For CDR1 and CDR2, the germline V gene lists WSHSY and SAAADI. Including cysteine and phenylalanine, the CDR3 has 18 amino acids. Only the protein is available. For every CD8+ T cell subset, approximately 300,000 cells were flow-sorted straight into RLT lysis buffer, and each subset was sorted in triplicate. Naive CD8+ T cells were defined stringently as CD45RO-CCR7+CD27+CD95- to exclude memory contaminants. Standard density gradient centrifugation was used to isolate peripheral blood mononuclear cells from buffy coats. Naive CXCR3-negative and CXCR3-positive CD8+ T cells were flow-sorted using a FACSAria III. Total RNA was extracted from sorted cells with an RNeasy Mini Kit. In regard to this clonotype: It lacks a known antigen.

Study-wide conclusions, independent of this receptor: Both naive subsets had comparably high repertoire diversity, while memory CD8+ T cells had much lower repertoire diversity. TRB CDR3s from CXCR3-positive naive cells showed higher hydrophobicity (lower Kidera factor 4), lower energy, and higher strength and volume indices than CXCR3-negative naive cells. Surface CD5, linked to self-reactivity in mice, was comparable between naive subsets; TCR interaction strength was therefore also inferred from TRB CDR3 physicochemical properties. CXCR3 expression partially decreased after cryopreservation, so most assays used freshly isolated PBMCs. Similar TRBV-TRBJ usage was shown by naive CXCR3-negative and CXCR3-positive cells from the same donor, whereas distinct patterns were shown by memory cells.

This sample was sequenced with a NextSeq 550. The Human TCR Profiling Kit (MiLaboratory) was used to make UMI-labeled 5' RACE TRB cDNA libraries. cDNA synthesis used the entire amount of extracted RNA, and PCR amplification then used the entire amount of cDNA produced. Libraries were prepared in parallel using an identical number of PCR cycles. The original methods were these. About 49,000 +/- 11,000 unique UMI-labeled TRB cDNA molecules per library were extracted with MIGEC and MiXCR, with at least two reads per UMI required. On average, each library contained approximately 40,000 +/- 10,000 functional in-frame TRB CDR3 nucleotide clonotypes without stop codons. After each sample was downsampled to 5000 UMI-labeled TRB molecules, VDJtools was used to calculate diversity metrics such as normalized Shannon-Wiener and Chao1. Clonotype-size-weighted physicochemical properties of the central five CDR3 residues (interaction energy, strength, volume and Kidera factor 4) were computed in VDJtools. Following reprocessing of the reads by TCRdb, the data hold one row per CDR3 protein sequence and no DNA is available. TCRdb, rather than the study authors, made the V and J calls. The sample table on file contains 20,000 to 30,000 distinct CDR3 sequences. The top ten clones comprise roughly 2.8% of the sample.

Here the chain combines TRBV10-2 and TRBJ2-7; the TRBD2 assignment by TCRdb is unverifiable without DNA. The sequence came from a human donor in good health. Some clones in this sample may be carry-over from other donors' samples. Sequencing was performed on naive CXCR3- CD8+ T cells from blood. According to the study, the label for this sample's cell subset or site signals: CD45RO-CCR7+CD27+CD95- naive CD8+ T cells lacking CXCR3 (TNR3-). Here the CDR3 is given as CASSDAVRTSGESYEQYF.